This T cell receptor beta chain is drawn from a study of cytomegalovirus exposure and HLA in healthy donors. Study-level background: The 95 to 150 validation repertoires, a later analysis reported, used the same platform as the 666 first-cohort repertoires. General study findings and limits: The TCR clusters that emerged in the first cohort tended, a later analysis found, to co-occur in the approximately 120 validation repertoires. Cytomegalovirus association was assigned to approximately 160 TCR beta chains.

CDR1 and CDR2 (germline): MNHNY, SVGAGI (reference sequence). V was pared by 6 bases and J by 2 bases, with 14 bases between. The CDR3 is 15 residues long. On this clone itself: Its target is unknown.

TCRdb's table, derived via immunoSEQ multiplex PCR, lists solely in-frame clones and lacks some. In the table there are about 120,000 clones, roughly 89% of which are singletons. This TCR derives from a woman aged 18-35 years in good health and CMV-seronegative. V is TRBV6-6 and J is TRBJ1-5, with D uncertain. What was sequenced was PBMCs. The DNA of the CDR3 is TGTGCCAGCAGACCATACTGGTTGGGCAATCAGCCCCAGCATTTT. As protein: CASRPYWLGNQPQHF.